The rows below give T cell receptor beta chains drawn from one sample of a study of cytomegalovirus exposure and HLA in healthy donors. Using immunoSEQ multiplex PCR, the repertoire was profiled, and TCRdb retains in-frame clones only, with some absent. The data hold around 190,000 clones, with 79% observed a single time. The sequenced sample was PBMCs. These receptors all come from a woman aged 40 to 50 in good health and CMV-seronegative. Both conserved end residues are part of each CDR3. Fields, in order: clone size, J gene, V gene, D gene, CDR3 protein, CDR3 DNA. A D gene is named only where the DNA matches it firmly. Rows may omit the clone size; those that give it use once, few, many or a size class.

>-|TRBJ2-7|TRBV19|TRBD1
CASSRDRRSYEQYF
TGTGCCAGTAGCCGGGACAGGAGATCCTACGAGCAGTACTTC
>once|TRBJ1-4|TRBV5-4|TRBD1
CASSLQGAGEKLFF
TGTGCCAGCAGCTTACAGGGGGCCGGGGAAAAACTGTTTTTT
>few|TRBJ1-1|TRBV14|-
CASRLEGISTEAFF
TGTGCCAGCAGATTGGAGGGTATAAGTACTGAAGCTTTCTTT
>few|TRBJ2-2|TRBV4-2|-
CASSQATHQTGELFF
TGTGCCAGCAGCCAAGCTACTCACCAAACCGGGGAGCTGTTTTTT
>-|TRBJ1-3|TRBV2|TRBD1
CASTWTRGRSGNTIYF
TGTGCCAGCACCTGGACCAGGGGGAGATCTGGAAACACCATATATTTT
>-|TRBJ2-5|TRBV5-1|TRBD2
CASSLGGLPKGTQYF
TGCGCCAGCAGCTTGGGGGGACTACCCAAAGGGACCCAGTACTTC
>-|TRBJ2-7|TRBV4-1|TRBD2
CASSQEGLVVEQYF
TGCGCCAGCAGCCAAGAAGGACTAGTCGTCGAGCAGTACTTC
>-|TRBJ1-5|TRBV11-3|-
CASSHGTKTGQPQHF
TGTGCCAGCAGCCACGGGACAAAAACGGGGCAGCCCCAGCATTTT
>-|TRBJ1-4|TRBV7-2|-
CASSLQGYNEKLFF
TGTGCCAGCAGCTTACAGGGGTATAATGAAAAACTGTTTTTT
>-|TRBJ2-6|TRBV28|-
CASSLLSGANVLTF
TGTGCCAGCAGTCTTCTATCTGGGGCCAACGTCCTGACTTTC
>-|TRBJ1-2|TRBV12-5|-
CASGLAQARGYTF
TGTGCTAGTGGTTTGGCACAGGCTCGTGGCTACACCTTC
>-|TRBJ2-7|TRBV30|-
CAQQDGSYEQYF
TGTGCCCAACAGGACGGCTCCTACGAGCAGTACTTC
>-|TRBJ1-5|TRBV2|-
CASSPISGGPQHF
TGTGCCAGCAGTCCAATCTCGGGGGGCCCCCAGCATTTT
>-|TRBJ1-6|TRBV25-1|-
CASRDSGGSPLHF
TGTGCCAGCAGGGACTCGGGCGGATCACCCCTCCACTTT
>-|TRBJ1-3|TRBV2|TRBD1
CASRRTGTAGGNTIYF
TGTGCCAGCAGAAGGACGGGGACAGCCGGGGGAAACACCATATATTTT
>few|TRBJ2-2|TRBV6-6|-
CASSQWGYTGELFF
TGTGCCAGCAGTCAATGGGGCTACACCGGGGAGCTGTTTTTT
>-|TRBJ2-3|TRBV5-6|TRBD1
CASSRDRGIDTQYF
TGTGCCAGCAGCAGGGACAGGGGAATAGATACGCAGTATTTT
>-|TRBJ1-4|TRBV2|TRBD1
CASSVGTGNEKLFF
TGTGCCAGCAGTGTCGGGACAGGGAATGAAAAACTGTTTTTT
>-|TRBJ2-1|TRBV19|TRBD2
CASSKGTSGSSYNEQFF
TGTGCCAGTAGTAAAGGGACTAGCGGGAGCTCCTACAATGAGCAGTTCTTC
>-|TRBJ1-4|TRBV12-5|TRBD1
CASGSNRGGFREKLFF
TGTGCTAGTGGTTCAAACAGGGGCGGGTTTCGCGAAAAACTGTTTTTT
>once|TRBJ2-2|TRBV5-8|-
CASSRQTTGLRLFTGELFF
TGTGCCAGCAGCCGACAAACTACGGGACTTCGCCTTTTCACCGGGGAGCTGTTTTTT
>-|TRBJ2-1|TRBV7-6|-
CASSFDRNEQFF
TGTGCCAGCAGCTTCGACAGGAATGAGCAGTTCTTC
>-|TRBJ1-4|TRBV5-8|TRBD1
CASSFGQGAGEKLFF
TGTGCCAGCAGCTTTGGACAGGGGGCTGGAGAAAAACTGTTTTTT
>-|TRBJ2-1|TRBV7-9|-
CASSPWGGAHNEQFF
TGTGCCAGCAGCCCTTGGGGGGGGGCCCACAATGAGCAGTTCTTC
>-|TRBJ2-2|TRBV6-1|TRBD2
CASSEIAGVNTGELFF
TGTGCCAGCAGTGAAATAGCGGGAGTAAACACCGGGGAGCTGTTTTTT
>-|TRBJ1-3|TRBV6-6|-
CASSYPTGTPGNTIYF
TGTGCCAGCAGTTACCCCACAGGGACCCCTGGAAACACCATATATTTT
>-|TRBJ1-2|TRBV5-4|-
CASSPSRDYGYTF
TGTGCCAGCAGCCCTTCCAGGGACTATGGCTACACCTTC
>-|TRBJ1-5|TRBV5-1|-
CASSLPRGSHNQPQRF
TGCGCCAGCAGCTTGCCGAGGGGGTCCCACAATCAGCCCCAGCGTTTT
>-|TRBJ1-5|TRBV18|TRBD1
CASSPGTGNGQPQHF
TGTGCCAGCTCACCAGGGACAGGGAACGGTCAGCCCCAGCATTTT
>-|TRBJ2-5|TRBV5-1|TRBD2
CASSPSSGGDQETQYF
TGCGCCAGCAGCCCTTCTAGCGGGGGGGACCAAGAGACCCAGTACTTC
>-|TRBJ1-6|TRBV27|-
CASRRDIAFSPLHF
TGTGCCAGCAGACGGGACATAGCGTTTTCACCCCTCCACTTT
>-|TRBJ2-7|TRBV11-3|-
CASSFRGLYEQYF
TGTGCCAGCAGCTTCCGGGGACTCTACGAGCAGTACTTC
>-|TRBJ1-5|TRBV27|TRBD1
CASSPDRVSNQPQHF
TGTGCCAGCAGTCCGGACAGGGTTAGCAATCAGCCCCAGCATTTT
>-|TRBJ2-3|TRBV5-6|TRBD2
CASIRGVHTDTQYF
TGTGCCAGCATACGGGGGGTTCACACAGATACGCAGTATTTT
>-|TRBJ1-1|TRBV6-1|-
CASSWSGTNTEAFF
TGTGCCAGCAGTTGGTCAGGGACAAACACTGAAGCTTTCTTT
>-|TRBJ1-2|TRBV5-1|-
CASSYDFYGYTF
TGCGCCAGCAGTTATGACTTCTATGGCTACACCTTC
>-|TRBJ1-2|TRBV10-3|TRBD1
CAITTGENYGYTF
TGTGCCATCACGACAGGGGAAAACTATGGCTACACCTTC
>-|TRBJ2-7|TRBV28|-
CASSTSGYEQYF
TGTGCCAGCAGTACAAGTGGCTACGAGCAGTACTTC
>-|TRBJ2-7|TRBV4-1|TRBD1
CASSFGQAPYEQYF
TGCGCCAGCAGCTTCGGACAGGCACCCTACGAGCAGTACTTC
>-|TRBJ2-7|TRBV9|-
CASSVGQDLYEQYF
TGTGCCAGCAGCGTAGGACAGGACCTCTACGAGCAGTACTTC
>-|TRBJ2-5|TRBV6-1|-
CASSGTDQETQYF
TGTGCCAGCAGTGGGACAGACCAAGAGACCCAGTACTTC
>-|TRBJ1-1|TRBV2|-
CASSQVGGGAFF
TGTGCCAGCAGCCAAGTAGGGGGGGGAGCTTTCTTT
>-|TRBJ2-7|TRBV30|TRBD1
CAWSVPGQEYEQYF
TGTGCCTGGAGTGTACCGGGACAGGAGTACGAGCAGTACTTC
>-|TRBJ1-6|TRBV7-9|TRBD1
CASSFGTGRSPLHF
TGTGCCAGCAGCTTCGGGACAGGGCGTTCACCCCTCCACTTT
>-|TRBJ1-2|TRBV27|-
CASSLSAGGDYGYTF
TGTGCCAGCAGTTTATCTGCGGGAGGGGACTATGGCTACACCTTC
>-|TRBJ1-2|TRBV19|TRBD1
CASSLGGDRDIRGYTF
TGTGCCAGTAGCCTAGGGGGGGACAGGGATATTCGCGGCTACACCTTC
>-|TRBJ1-1|TRBV6-5|TRBD1
CASSYSTGQGLSEAFF
TGTGCCAGCAGTTACTCGACGGGACAGGGTTTATCTGAAGCTTTCTTT
>-|TRBJ2-3|TRBV7-2|TRBD2
CASRSGLGGAQYF
TGTGCCAGCAGGAGCGGACTAGGCGGGGCGCAGTATTTT
>-|TRBJ2-1|TRBV7-9|-
CASSLGVNYNEQFF
TGTGCCAGCAGCTTAGGAGTAAACTACAATGAGCAGTTCTTC
>-|TRBJ1-1|TRBV19|-
CASSSTQSEGTEAFF
TGTGCCAGTAGTAGTACCCAGAGCGAGGGCACTGAAGCTTTCTTT